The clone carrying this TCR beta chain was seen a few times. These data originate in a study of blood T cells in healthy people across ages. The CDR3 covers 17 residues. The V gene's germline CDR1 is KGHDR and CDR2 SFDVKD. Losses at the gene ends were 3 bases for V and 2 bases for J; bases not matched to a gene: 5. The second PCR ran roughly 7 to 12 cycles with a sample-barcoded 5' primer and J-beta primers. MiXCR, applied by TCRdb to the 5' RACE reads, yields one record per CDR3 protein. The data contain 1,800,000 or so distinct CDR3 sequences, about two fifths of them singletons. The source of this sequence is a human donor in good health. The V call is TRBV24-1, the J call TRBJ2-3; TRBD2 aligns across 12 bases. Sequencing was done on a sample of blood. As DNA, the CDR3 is TGTGCCACCAGTGATAGAAGGACTAGCGGGGCCACAGATACGCAGTATTTT. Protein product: CATSDRRTSGATDTQYF.